This T cell receptor (beta chain) was identified during a study of a mutant IDH1 vaccine in newly diagnosed glioma. In the study overall: The first vaccination came 4-6 weeks after radiotherapy alone, or with temozolomide cycles. Treatment recipients were 62.5% male and around 40% female, and their mean age was 40.4 years. Beforehand, treatment had been radiotherapy, temozolomide, or both; the majority received both.

Germline CDR1 reads LGHNA; CDR2 reads YNFKEQ. The CDR3 is 11 amino acids. V lost 5 bases and J 7 bases, leaving 8 bases between the germline ends. Study findings and constraints: With respect to changes in top peripheral T cell clonotypes, pseudoprogression seemed unrelated.

Time point of the sample: week 35, safety follow-up. Mutant IDH1 20-mer peptide, at 300 ug, made up each vaccine dose, with topical imiquimod. As regards this clone: The antigen is unknown.

Here immunoSEQ multiplex PCR was the method, and the copy in TCRdb shows in-frame clones only, minus some. The sample has around 52,000 clones; over 65% are singletons. This TCR derives from a man aged 40-49 years with glioma. J is TRBJ1-1 and V is TRBV4-2, with unresolved D. The specimen comprised PBMCs, sampled from a glioma patient whose treatment included an IDH1 peptide vaccine. The CDR3, as DNA: TGTGCCAGCAGCTTTATGCATGAAGCTTTCTTT. Its protein product is CASSFMHEAFF.